This TCR beta chain was sequenced for a study of shared clonotypes between healthy human individuals. Whole-study results and caveats: On the whole, naive subsets had larger estimated richness than memory subsets had.

Points on this clone: No antigen is known for it.

Libraries were prepared by immunoSEQ multiplex PCR; TCRdb keeps only in-frame clonotypes and omits some of them. The sample lists some 2.3 million clones, over 90% occurring once. The clonotype was recovered from a man aged 18 to 29 in good health. Some clones in this sample may be carry-over from other donors' samples. Sequencing input: naive CD4+ T cells from PBMCs. Subset reported: CD45RA+ positively selected.

This CDR3 is CASSWDGGTEAFF. CDR3 bases: TGTGCCAGCAGCTGGGACGGGGGGACTGAAGCTTTCTTT. The rearrangement links TRBV7-3 to TRBJ1-1; possible D gene TRBD1, 5 bases. Trimming pared 4 bases from V and 5 bases from J, leaving 11 bases between. The CDR3 runs to 13 residues. Germline CDR1 reads SGHTA; CDR2 reads FQGTGA.